The source of this T cell receptor beta chain is a study of blood T cell repertoires in COVID-19. About the research overall: Samples came from the United States, Italy and Spain, spanning acute and convalescent COVID-19. T cells, B-cell-depleted T cells, or PBMCs provided the cDNA or gDNA that served as material.

The CDR3 contains 14 residues. Per the germline V gene, CDR1 is SGHNT and CDR2 is YENEEA. The ends were cut back, 5 bases at V and 2 bases at J, with 12 bases in the middle. Data came from immunoSEQ multiplex PCR; TCRdb stores just in-frame clones and leaves some out. The sample lists some 38,000 clones, around four fifths occurring once. The sample was peripheral blood. The TCR was taken from a man between 60 and 75 years old with COVID-19, enrolled during active disease. This sequence joins TRBV11-3 and TRBJ1-1; tentatively, D is TRBD1 (5 bases). CDR3: CASSPSGVNTEAFF. The CDR3 DNA sequence: TGTGCCAGCAGCCCTTCGGGGGTAAACACTGAAGCTTTCTTT.